This passage covers 30 T cell receptor beta chains from one sample sequenced in a study of cytomegalovirus exposure and HLA in healthy donors. The PCR made use of 60 Vbeta and 13 Jbeta primers. Sequencing was performed with immunoSEQ multiplex PCR; in TCRdb, only in-frame clones are kept and a portion is missing. The table has some 110,000 clones, roughly 74% seen once. The source material was PBMCs. These receptors were obtained from a woman in her 30s in good health and CMV-seronegative.

The J gene is TRBJ2-5, the V gene TRBV2; D gene ambiguous. With 5 bases removed from V and 4 bases from J, the gap between germline ends came to 8 bases. The V gene's germline CDR1 is SNHLY and CDR2 FYNNEI. The CDR3 contains 12 residues. The CDR3 DNA follows: TGTGCCAGCAGTCTTTATCCAGAGACCCAGTACTTC. Protein: CASSLYPETQYF.

This chain joins TRBV7-9 and TRBJ1-2, with a weak D call TRBD1 (6 bases). The ends were cut back, 0 bases at V and 6 bases at J, with 14 bases in the middle. The CDR3 runs to 15 residues. Germline assignment: CDR1 SEHNR and CDR2 FQNEAQ (reference sequence). CDR3 nucleotides: TGTGCCAGCAGCTTAGCGGACAGCGAGCGGCATGGCTACACCTTC. This codes for CASSLADSERHGYTF.

The CDR3 sequence: CASGGVAAYIYEQYF. CDR3 bases: TGTGCCAGCGGAGGAGTAGCGGCTTACATCTACGAGCAGTACTTC. The genes are TRBV6-1 and TRBJ2-7; D is perhaps TRBD2 (6 bases). CDR1 and CDR2 from the germline V gene are MNHNS and SASEGT. This CDR3 has 15 residues. V was shortened by 8 bases and J by 3 bases, with 20 bases between the two germline ends.

A remark on this clone: An end of the junction differs from the germline gene, which may be a read error. The rearrangement uses TRBV7-9 and TRBJ1-2; D may be TRBD1 (5 bases). Germline assignment: CDR1 SEHNR and CDR2 FQNEAQ (reference sequence). The CDR3 runs 16 residues. The CDR3 DNA sequence: TGTTCCAGCAGCACCCCGCTGGGGCCCTCTAACTATGGCTACACCTTC. This gives the protein CSSSTPLGPSNYGYTF.

This clone was detected only once. The rearrangement links TRBV7-2 to TRBJ1-1; 8 bases align to TRBD1. CDR1 is SGHTA, CDR2 FQGNSA, per germline. V was clipped by 6 bases and J by 7 bases; unmatched bases: 7. The CDR3 loop spans 13 amino acids. CDR3 coding DNA: TGTGCCAGCAGAGGACAGGGACTGAATGAAGCTTTCTTT. Its translation is CASRGQGLNEAFF.

V gene TRBV5-1 combines with J gene TRBJ2-7; 16 bases agree with TRBD2. With 4 bases clipped from V and 0 bases from J, the junction kept 4 bases outside the gene matches. Germline V gene sequence: CDR1 SGHRS, CDR2 YFSETQ. There are 17 residues in the CDR3. The chain's CDR3 is CASSLGLAGGSSYEQYF. The CDR3 DNA sequence: TGCGCCAGCAGCCTGGGACTAGCGGGAGGGAGCTCCTACGAGCAGTACTTC. Looking up the rest from reference TRBV5-1 and TRBJ2-7 gives the full variable domain: KAGVTQTPRYLIKTRGQQVTLSCSPISGHRSVSWYQQTPGQGLQFLFEYFSETQRNKGNFPGRFSGRQFSNSRSEMNVSTLELGDSALYLCASSLGLAGGSSYEQYFGPGTRLTVT.

This clone was seen only a few times. V and J are TRBV27 and TRBJ1-2, with no clear D. V was pared by 0 bases and J by 4 bases, with 6 bases between. CDR1 is MNHEY, CDR2 SMNVEV, per germline (reference sequence). CDR3 length: 13 residues. The DNA of the CDR3 is TGTGCCAGCAGTTTATCAGATAGCTATGGCTACACCTTC. Protein product: CASSLSDSYGYTF.

This clone has only a few counts. V usage is TRBV6-6 and J usage is TRBJ1-1; D not certain. Trimming stripped 6 bases from V and 1 base from J, with 9 bases between. In germline, CDR1 is MNHNY, CDR2 SVGAGI (reference sequence). The CDR3 spans 13 residues. CDR3 bases: TGTGCCAGCAGCTTTGGGCAGAACACTGAAGCTTTCTTT. Translating it yields CASSFGQNTEAFF.

This clone was counted a few times. This rearrangement joins TRBV5-8 to TRBJ1-5; no reliable D call. From germline, CDR1 is SGHTS and CDR2 YDEGEE. The CDR3 consists of 16 residues. V dropped 3 bases and J dropped 4 bases, with 17 bases sitting between them. The CDR3 coding sequence is TGTGCCAGCAGCTCCGGCGGCGTCCCGGGTAATCAGCCCCAGCATTTT. Protein: CASSSGGVPGNQPQHF.

This clone was detected only a few times. The chain uses TRBV2 and TRBJ1-1; unclear D gene. Germline V CDR1 and CDR2: SNHLY, FYNNEI. CDR3 length: 13 amino acids. Trimming removed 6 bases from V and 2 bases from J, with 10 bases in between. CDR3 sequence reads: CASRRESNTEAFF. DNA of the CDR3: TGTGCCAGCAGACGGGAATCCAACACTGAAGCTTTCTTT.

The V gene is TRBV5-4, the J gene TRBJ2-2; the match to TRBD1 covers 7 bases. Germline values: CDR1 SGHNT, CDR2 YYREEE (reference sequence). The J segment lost 7 bases and the V segment lost 3 bases, leaving 12 bases of the junction unmatched. The CDR3 totals 16 residues. As DNA, the CDR3 is TGTGCCAGCAGCTCCCCAGACAGGGATGAGAGCGGGGAGCTGTTTTTT. Translating gives CASSSPDRDESGELFF.

The gene calls are TRBV19 and TRBJ2-5; the match to TRBD1 covers 12 bases. After removal of 3 bases from V and 4 bases from J, the junction contained 6 bases not matched to a gene. This CDR3 is 16 amino acids long. The germline gives CDR1 LNHDA, CDR2 SQIVND (reference sequence). CDR3 protein: CASSMGQGAWRETQYF. DNA of the CDR3: TGTGCCAGTAGTATGGGACAGGGGGCATGGCGAGAGACCCAGTACTTC.

The chain joins TRBV7-6 to TRBJ2-7; D possibly corresponds to TRBD1 (6 bases). The V end lost 3 bases, the J end lost 0 bases, and 15 bases lay between the germline ends. Germline CDR1 SGHVS, CDR2 FNYEAQ. The CDR3 is 16 residues long. CDR3 residues: CASSLGTGQVSYEQYF. CDR3 nucleotide sequence: TGTGCCAGCAGCTTGGGGACGGGACAAGTCTCCTACGAGCAGTACTTC.

The chain is built from TRBV28 and TRBJ2-7; perhaps TRBD2 as D (5 bases). Germline CDR1 MDHEN, CDR2 SYDVKM. The CDR3 loop spans 14 amino acids. Trimming cost V 3 bases and J 4 bases, with 13 bases left between them. In nucleotides, the CDR3 is TGTGCCAGCAGTTTGGGTGGGAGTCGGTACGAGCAGTACTTC. Encoded protein: CASSLGGSRYEQYF.

The CDR3 spells CASRQYGPNNQPQHF. In DNA form, the CDR3 reads TGTGCCAGTAGGCAATATGGGCCTAACAATCAGCCCCAGCATTTT. The chain employs TRBV19 and TRBJ1-5; D gene unclear. CDR1 is LNHDA and CDR2 is SQIVND in the germline V gene (reference sequence). The V and J ends lost 6 bases and 3 bases respectively, with 15 bases between them. The CDR3 contains 15 residues.

The rearrangement joins TRBV10-3 to TRBJ1-3, with D perhaps matching TRBD1 (5 bases). The V gene lost 6 bases and the J gene lost 3 bases, with 12 bases spanning the gap. The CDR3 consists of 14 residues. Germline V CDR1 and CDR2: ENHRY, SYGVKD. The CDR3 DNA follows: TGTGCCATCAGACAGGCGGGGAGTGGAAACACCATATATTTT. This encodes CAIRQAGSGNTIYF.

The genes are TRBV5-6 and TRBJ2-7; perhaps TRBD1 as D (7 bases). The germline V and J ends were trimmed by 3 bases and 5 bases, with 18 bases remaining between them. The CDR3 covers 15 residues. CDR1 is SGHDT and CDR2 is YYEEEE in the germline V gene. The CDR3 coding sequence is TGTGCCAGCAGCTCCTCAGCAGGGGGGTCCCACGAGCAGTACTTC. Protein: CASSSSAGGSHEQYF.

The chain uses TRBV5-1 and TRBJ2-1; 7 nucleotides line up with TRBD1. Trimming cost V 6 bases and J 1 base; bases outside gene matches: 4. The CDR3 is 14 amino acids. Germline V gene data show CDR1 as SGHRS and CDR2 as YFSETQ. This CDR3 is CASTGDRSYNEQFF. The CDR3 bases are TGCGCCAGCACCGGGGACAGATCCTACAATGAGCAGTTCTTC.

The V gene is TRBV5-1, the J gene TRBJ2-2; TRBD2 is a possible D gene (6 bases). CDR1 is SGHRS, CDR2 YFSETQ, per germline. This CDR3 region has 15 residues. The germline V and J ends were trimmed by 4 bases and 0 bases, with 10 bases remaining between them. CDR3 region: CASSPGTANTGELFF. The CDR3 DNA is TGCGCCAGCAGCCCCGGGACTGCGAACACCGGGGAGCTGTTTTTT.

The chain couples TRBV18 to TRBJ1-2; D gene uncertain. The CDR3 consists of 16 residues. With 3 bases removed from V and 0 bases from J, the gap between germline ends came to 14 bases. Germline loops: CDR1 KGHSH, CDR2 LQKENI. Here the CDR3 reads CASSPSAGVANYGYTF. CDR3 bases: TGTGCCAGCTCACCTTCGGCGGGTGTAGCTAACTATGGCTACACCTTC.

This clone was counted between two and nine times. The rearrangement links TRBV30 to TRBJ2-5, with TRBD1 as a possible D gene (5 bases). The DNA end is more similar to TRBJ2-7, so the J call may be wrong. The length of the CDR3 is 12 residues. Germline lookup yields CDR1 GTSNPN and CDR2 SVGIG (reference sequence). In DNA, the CDR3 is TGTGCCCAAGGGGCAAACCCCTACGAGCAGTACTTC. It is translated as CAQGANPYEQYF.

CDR3 residues: CASSFIAGARDEQFF. DNA of the CDR3: TGCGCCAGCAGCTTTATAGCGGGAGCCCGAGATGAGCAGTTCTTC. This chain links TRBV5-1 with TRBJ2-1; 9 bases map to TRBD2. CDR3 length: 15 residues. Germline V gene sequence: CDR1 SGHRS, CDR2 YFSETQ. V was clipped by 2 bases and J by 8 bases; unmatched bases: 8.

J is TRBJ2-5 and V is TRBV29-1, with TRBD2 identical over 9 bases. Judging by the DNA end, TRBJ2-7 fits better; the J call may be wrong. The CDR3 sequence is 18 residues long. Germline V gene data show CDR1 as SQVTM and CDR2 as ANQGSEA. The CDR3 loop is CSVARGDISGRGFYEQYF. CDR3 in DNA: TGCAGCGTCGCTCGCGGTGACATTAGCGGGAGAGGTTTCTACGAGCAGTACTTC.

The V call is TRBV6-5, the J call TRBJ1-1; 7 bases match TRBD1. The trim removed 4 bases at V and 1 base at J, leaving 3 bases unmatched. CDR1 and CDR2 from the germline V gene are MNHEY and SVGAGI. The CDR3 consists of 14 residues. The CDR3 spells CASSSRTGNTEAFF. CDR3 sequence (DNA): TGTGCCAGCAGTTCGAGGACAGGGAACACTGAAGCTTTCTTT.

This clone occurred once. The chain joins TRBV4-2 to TRBJ2-1; unclear D gene. This CDR3 has 14 residues. In germline, CDR1 is LGHNA, CDR2 YNFKEQ. Trimming took off 0 bases at V and 6 bases at J, with 9 bases between the two ends. CDR3 nucleotides: TGTGCCAGCAGCCAAGATTACTTCCCCAATGAGCAGTTCTTC. The encoded protein is CASSQDYFPNEQFF.

This clone was picked up one time. V usage is TRBV7-8 and J usage is TRBJ1-1; D ambiguous. In germline, CDR1 is SGHVS, CDR2 FQNEAQ. Trimming left V 5 bases short and J 3 bases short, with 13 bases between. This CDR3 is built from 14 residues. The CDR3 here is CASSRAAGDTEAFF. DNA of the CDR3: TGTGCCAGCAGCCGAGCGGCAGGAGACACTGAAGCTTTCTTT.

This clone showed up just a few times. The chain carries TRBV5-1 and TRBJ2-7; maybe TRBD1 (6 bases). Looked up from germline, CDR1 is SGHRS and CDR2 is YFSETQ. The ends were cut back, 0 bases at V and 3 bases at J, with 16 bases in the middle. The CDR3 length is 16 residues. The CDR3 nucleotides read TGCGCCAGCAGCTTGGCCACAGGGCGATGGGACTACGAGCAGTACTTC. Translating it yields CASSLATGRWDYEQYF.

In this sample, this clone turned up a few times. The sample holds other DNA sequences that translate to the same CDR3. The chain has TRBV30 and TRBJ1-5, with D possibly being TRBD1 (5 bases). V lost 2 bases to trimming and J lost 7 bases, with 9 bases between them. The CDR3 spans 12 residues. CDR1 is GTSNPN and CDR2 is SVGIG in the germline V gene (reference sequence). CDR3 sequence (DNA): TGTGCCTGGAGTCAGGGCGGACAGCCCCAGCATTTT. It translates to CAWSQGGQPQHF.

CDR3 in DNA: TGTGCCAGCAGCCCAGCGTCGGGGTCGGAGACCCAGTACTTC. It codes for CASSPASGSETQYF. V gene TRBV7-2 combines with J gene TRBJ2-5, with D maybe TRBD2 (5 bases). The CDR3 totals 14 residues. Germline V lookup: CDR1 SGHTA, CDR2 FQGNSA. Deletions cut 5 bases from V and 5 bases from J, with 15 bases between.

J is TRBJ2-5 and V is TRBV5-8; TRBD2 matches at 13 bases. The CDR3 sequence is 16 residues long. Unmatched junction bases numbered 3, after V lost 3 bases and J lost 1 base. Germline CDR1 is SGHTS and CDR2 is YDEGEE. The CDR3 nucleotides read TGTGCCAGCAGCTATTGGACTAGCGGGAGCCAAGAGACCCAGTACTTC. Its translation is CASSYWTSGSQETQYF.